Shown below are 26 T cell receptor beta chains from a single sample sequenced in a study of regulatory T cells in long-lasting Graves disease. Time point described: newly diagnosed GD, antithyroid drugs for less than 3 months. Following extraction of RNA from PBMCs, that RNA was used to make the TCR library. CDR3 regions were amplified by Arm-PCR using iRepertoire HTBI primers to build TCR beta libraries. TCRdb used MiXCR to reprocess the multiplex PCR reads, holding one entry per CDR3 protein. The data contain under 500,000 distinct CDR3 sequences, 16% of them singletons. These data were likewise used in another study, on T cells in Graves' hyperthyroidism and ophthalmopathy.

Sequences were derived from peripheral blood mononuclear cells (PBMCs), sampled at new diagnosis, from a patient treated with antithyroid drugs. The source of these receptors is a woman aged 25 to 45 with Graves disease.

This clonotype was seen a few times. The gene calls are TRBV14 and TRBJ2-1, with D tentatively TRBD2 (6 bases). This CDR3 is built from 14 residues. With 3 bases removed from V and 7 bases from J, the gap between germline ends came to 13 bases. Germline V CDR1 and CDR2: SGHDN, FVKESK. CDR3 DNA sequence: TGTGCCAGCAGCCAGGTTGGACTAAGAAATGAGCAGTTCTTC. This sequence encodes CASSQVGLRNEQFF. Full variable domain (remainder filled in from reference TRBV14 and TRBJ2-1): EAGVTQFPSHSVIEKGQTVTLRCDPISGHDNLYWYRRVMGKEIKFLLHFVKESKQDESGMPNNRFLAERTGGTYSTLKVQPAELEDSGVYFCASSQVGLRNEQFFGPGTRLTVL.

In this sample, this clonotype turned up a few times. This sequence joins TRBV20-1 and TRBJ2-7; no clear D gene. The length of the CDR3 is 12 residues. CDR1 is DFQATT and CDR2 is SNEGSKA in the germline V gene (reference sequence). V lost 2 bases to trimming and J lost 6 bases, with 11 bases between them. DNA for the CDR3: TGCAGTGCTAGACGCGGTAACAGCGAGCAGTACTTC. This translates into CSARRGNSEQYF.

The chain uses TRBV4-3 and TRBJ1-1; D is possibly TRBD1 (6 bases). This CDR3 spans 16 amino acids. The V gene lost 1 base and the J gene lost 0 bases, with 12 bases spanning the gap. The germline V gene has CDR1 LGHNA and CDR2 YSLEER. The CDR3 bases are TGCGCCAGCAGCCAAGTGGGGGGCCGAATGAACACTGAAGCTTTCTTT. It specifies CASSQVGGRMNTEAFF.

The chain couples TRBV7-2 to TRBJ2-7; 11 bases are a match to TRBD2. Trimming cost V 5 bases and J 0 bases; bases outside gene matches: 6. Germline assignment: CDR1 SGHTA and CDR2 FQGNSA. This CDR3 is built from 16 residues. The CDR3 region has the DNA TGTGCCAGCAGCCAAACCGGGACTAGCGGCTCCTACGAGCAGTACTTC. Protein sequence: CASSQTGTSGSYEQYF.

This clonotype was detected only once. It may be a read error: a sequence one base away is much more abundant. V gene TRBV10-3 combines with J gene TRBJ2-1; D tentatively fits TRBD1 or TRBD2 (5 bases each). Germline CDR1 is ENHRY and CDR2 is SYGVKD. The CDR3 is 14 residues long. In nucleotides, the CDR3 is TGTGCCATCAGTGAGGGGACCTCCGACAATGAGCGGTTCTTC. Protein: CAISEGTSDNERFF.

The chain couples TRBV18 to TRBJ2-3; 9 bases are a match to TRBD2. The CDR3 runs 15 residues. V lost 2 bases, J lost 2 bases, and 2 bases stayed unmatched. The germline V gene encodes CDR1 KGHSH and CDR2 LQKENI. The CDR3 spells CASSPTSGYTDTQYF. The CDR3 bases are TGTGCCAGCTCACCAACTAGCGGGTACACAGATACGCAGTATTTT.

This clonotype was found many times. V gene TRBV7-2 combines with J gene TRBJ2-3; possibly TRBD1 for D (6 bases). This CDR3 has 13 amino acids. The V gene's germline CDR1 is SGHTA and CDR2 FQGNSA. The ends were cut back, 5 bases at V and 5 bases at J, with 11 bases in the middle. The CDR3 sequence is CASSPLRGDTQYF. The CDR3, as DNA: TGTGCCAGCAGCCCGCTCAGGGGAGATACGCAGTATTTT.

In this sample, this clonotype turned up many times. The rearrangement joins TRBV20-1 to TRBJ2-1; tentatively, D is TRBD2 (6 bases). CDR3 length equals 16 residues. Germline lookup yields CDR1 DFQATT and CDR2 SNEGSKA (reference sequence). V was pared by 1 base and J by 4 bases, with 17 bases between. CDR3 DNA sequence: TGCAGTGCTAGAGGGAAGAGCGGGCCCCTTTACAATGAGCAGTTCTTC. Translation: CSARGKSGPLYNEQFF.

V gene TRBV28 combines with J gene TRBJ1-1; weak D call: TRBD1 (5 bases). Germline assignment: CDR1 MDHEN and CDR2 SYDVKM. The V end was cut by 6 bases, the J end by 5 bases, with 25 bases between. CDR3 length: 17 residues. CDR3 in amino acids: CASSQERGGGGRTEAFF. CDR3 bases: TGTGCCAGCAGCCAAGAACGAGGCGGCGGGGGAAGGACTGAAGCTTTCTTT. Based on the CDR3 plus reference TRBV28 and TRBJ1-1, the full variable domain is DVKVTQSSRYLVKRTGEKVFLECVQDMDHENMFWYRQDPGLGLRLIYFSYDVKMKEKGDIPEGYSVSREKKERFSLILESASTNQTSMYLCASSQERGGGGRTEAFFGQGTRLTVV.

This clonotype showed up many times. The V call is TRBV10-1, the J call TRBJ2-7; 8 bases are a match to TRBD1. Trimming cost V 0 bases and J 4 bases; bases outside gene matches: 8. This CDR3 region has 16 residues. Germline assignment: CDR1 WNHNN and CDR2 SYGVQD (reference sequence). CDR3 coding DNA: TGCGCCAGCAGTGAGTCGGGGACAGGACCATTGTACGAGCAGTACTTC. Amino acids: CASSESGTGPLYEQYF.

The sample holds many counts of this clonotype. The CDR3 reads CASSGTRREWVNEQFF. For the CDR3, the DNA is TGTGCCAGCAGCGGAACCCGGCGGGAGTGGGTCAATGAGCAGTTCTTC. The chain links TRBV11-3 to TRBJ2-1; 7 bases match TRBD2. The CDR3 covers 16 residues. Germline V gene sequence: CDR1 SGHNT, CDR2 YENEEA. The V and J ends lost 5 bases and 6 bases, in that order; junction bases with no gene match: 13.

The rearrangement links TRBV19 to TRBJ1-5; D call uncertain. This CDR3 is built from 15 residues. CDR1 is LNHDA and CDR2 is SQIVND in the germline V gene (reference sequence). Trimming shortened V by 3 bases and J by 0 bases, and 9 bases separated the two germline ends. For the CDR3, the DNA is TGTGCCAGTAGTATTCGCGGTTATAGCAATCAGCCCCAGCATTTT. This encodes CASSIRGYSNQPQHF.

The rearrangement uses TRBV29-1 and TRBJ2-5; TRBD2 is a possible D gene (5 bases). V was clipped by 7 bases and J by 5 bases, with 11 bases between them. The length of the CDR3 is 11 residues. Germline values: CDR1 SQVTM, CDR2 ANQGSEA. The CDR3 region has the DNA TGCAGCGGAACTAGGCTGGAGACCCAGTACTTC. This sequence encodes CSGTRLETQYF.

The chain is built from TRBV19 and TRBJ2-1, with 7 bases that match TRBD1. Looked up from germline, CDR1 is LNHDA and CDR2 is SQIVND (reference sequence). Trimming at V came to 7 bases and at J to 2 bases, leaving 5 bases not matched to a gene. The CDR3 length is 14 residues. CDR3 bases: TGTGCCAGTACCAGGACAGGAACCTACAATGAGCAGTTCTTC. Amino acid sequence: CASTRTGTYNEQFF.

This sequence joins TRBV19 and TRBJ1-2; no clear D gene. The CDR3 is 13 residues long. Germline CDR1 and CDR2: LNHDA and SQIVND (reference sequence). The germline V and J ends were trimmed by 6 bases and 4 bases, with 12 bases remaining between them. This CDR3 reads CASREPRSYGYTF. CDR3 in DNA: TGTGCCAGTAGGGAACCAAGATCCTATGGCTACACCTTC. The full variable domain, rest sourced from reference TRBV19 and TRBJ1-2, is DGGITQSPKYLFRKEGQNVTLSCEQNLNHDAMYWYRQDPGQGLRLIYYSQIVNDFQKGDIAEGYSVSREKKESFPLTVTSAQKNPTAFYLCASREPRSYGYTFGSGTRLTVV.

V gene TRBV6-1 combines with J gene TRBJ1-2; tentatively, D is TRBD1 (6 bases). The CDR3 is made up of 15 amino acids. Trimming removed 7 bases at V and 5 bases at J, with 20 bases between. Germline V CDR1 and CDR2: MNHNS, SASEGT. CDR3 DNA: TGTGCCAGCAACAACGGGGACATACGCTTTTATGGCTACACCTTC. Translated, it gives CASNNGDIRFYGYTF.

This clonotype has only one observation. This chain joins TRBV7-2 and TRBJ2-1; 13 bases match TRBD2. This CDR3 has 15 residues. V trimming: 5 bases; J trimming: 7 bases; junction bases outside the gene matches: 5. The germline CDR1 and CDR2 sequences are SGHTA and FQGNSA. The CDR3 DNA sequence: TGTGCCAGCAGCGCCGGACTAGCGGGGGAGAATGAGCAGTTCTTC. Translating gives CASSAGLAGENEQFF.

This clonotype occurred many times. The chain recombines TRBV12-3 or TRBV12-4 with TRBJ1-3; 8 bases map to TRBD1. This CDR3 has 16 amino acids. The junction had 8 bases not matched to a gene; V was cut back by 5 bases and J by 2 bases. The CDR3 nucleotides are TGTGCCAGCAGTCTTCATTGGACAGGGACTGGAAACACCATATATTTT. Residues: CASSLHWTGTGNTIYF.

This clonotype was seen ten or more times. The chain has TRBV3-1 and TRBJ2-1, with D perhaps TRBD1 or TRBD2 (5 bases each). CDR3 length: 13 amino acids. Germline CDR1 and CDR2: LGHDT and YNNKEL (reference sequence). V lost 1 base to trimming and J lost 10 bases, with 11 bases between them. The CDR3 region has the DNA TGTGCCAGCAGCCAAGGGGGCAGGGAGGAGCAGTTCTTC. It encodes CASSQGGREEQFF.

The rearrangement uses TRBV11-2 and TRBJ2-7, with 8 positions matching TRBD1. Germline lookup yields CDR1 SGHAT and CDR2 FQNNGV. The CDR3 contains 15 residues. Trimming took 5 bases from V and 2 from J; bases not matched to a gene: 8. CDR3: CASSQRTGRTYEQYF. CDR3 coding DNA: TGTGCCAGCAGCCAGAGGACAGGGAGGACCTACGAGCAGTACTTC.

This clonotype occurred many times. The gene calls are TRBV28 and TRBJ2-3, with a weak D call TRBD1 (6 bases). Germline-derived CDR1 and CDR2 are MDHEN and SYDVKM. Trimming stripped 6 bases from V and 2 bases from J, with 18 bases between. CDR3 length: 16 amino acids. The CDR3 DNA is TGTGCCAGCAGGGGGGCTAGAGCCGCGTTCACAGATACGCAGTATTTT. The encoded protein is CASRGARAAFTDTQYF.

In this sample, this clonotype turned up many times. The J gene is TRBJ1-1, the V gene TRBV24-1; D might be TRBD1 (5 bases). The CDR3 runs 14 residues. Germline V gene sequence: CDR1 KGHDR, CDR2 SFDVKD. The V and J ends lost 3 bases and 7 bases respectively, with 14 bases between them. CDR3 region: CATSDRAGLGEAFF. CDR3 in DNA: TGTGCCACCAGTGATCGGGCAGGGCTCGGTGAAGCTTTCTTT.

J is TRBJ2-1 and V is TRBV28; D is perhaps TRBD1 (5 bases). Germline-derived CDR1 and CDR2 are MDHEN and SYDVKM. Trimming took 7 bases from V and 15 from J, leaving 16 bases between them. This CDR3 comprises 11 residues. The CDR3 loop reads CASTHGRAPFF. DNA of the CDR3: TGTGCCAGCACTCATGGCAGGGCTCCGTTCTTC.

This clonotype was detected ten times or more. The chain links TRBV20-1 to TRBJ2-5, with TRBD2 matching 11 bases. This CDR3 region has 16 residues. V lost 1 base and J lost 1; bases outside the gene matches: 5. Per the germline V gene, CDR1 is DFQATT and CDR2 is SNEGSKA (reference sequence). The CDR3 bases are TGCAGTGCTAGAGTGGGGCTAGCGGGAGGCCAAGAGACCCAGTACTTC. The encoded protein is CSARVGLAGGQETQYF.

This clonotype came up many times. The V and J genes are TRBV30 and TRBJ2-1; 8 bases align to TRBD1. The CDR3 covers 11 residues. Per the germline V gene, CDR1 is GTSNPN and CDR2 is SVGIG (reference sequence). Trimming at V came to 3 bases and at J to 15 bases, leaving 7 bases not matched to a gene. CDR3 loop: CAWRTGVPRFF. The CDR3 DNA is TGTGCCTGGAGGACAGGGGTCCCCCGGTTCTTC.

This clonotype has a count of ten or more. The chain couples TRBV12-3 or TRBV12-4 to TRBJ1-4; a weak D match, TRBD1 (6 bases). With 4 bases removed from V and 8 bases from J, the gap between germline ends came to 14 bases. There are 14 residues in the CDR3. The CDR3 region is CASSYRAEKEKLFF. For the CDR3, the DNA is TGTGCCAGCAGTTACAGGGCAGAGAAAGAAAAACTGTTTTTT.